This T cell receptor (beta chain) appears in the sequencing data of a study of shared clonotypes between healthy human individuals. The protocol was immunoSEQ multiplex PCR, while the TCRdb copy is restricted to in-frame clones and leaves out a portion. This table holds about 2 million clones, less than 95% found once. The CDR3 has 13 residues. Trimming stripped 3 bases from V and 5 bases from J, with 10 bases between. CDR1 is MDHEN and CDR2 is SYDVKM in the germline V gene. Study-level points and caveats: Clonotype sharing across donors was expected to vary with sequencing depth.

About this clone itself: Its antigen is as yet unknown. This same CDR3 is encoded by further DNA sequences in the sample.

Naive-designated CD8 cells lacked CD45RO, were positively enriched for CCR7, and omitted terminally differentiated effector memory CD45RA+ cells. The source of this sequence is a man younger than 35 in good health. The sample consisted of naive CD8+ T cells sorted from blood. The genes are TRBV28 and TRBJ1-1; tentative D call: TRBD1 (5 bases). The CDR3, as DNA: TGTGCCAGCAGTTTTGGGGAGGGGACTGAAGCTTTCTTT. Protein sequence: CASSFGEGTEAFF.